This T cell receptor beta chain was retrieved from a study of blood T cell repertoires in COVID-19. About the study: The origin of the acute and convalescent COVID-19 samples was the United States, Italy and Spain.

Clinical history reported by participants formed the basis on which cohorts were assigned. The CDR3 is 13 residues long. The germline V gene has CDR1 WNHNN and CDR2 SYGVQD (reference sequence). V was shortened by 11 bases and J by 2 bases, with 13 bases between the two germline ends. Libraries were prepared by immunoSEQ multiplex PCR; TCRdb keeps only in-frame clonotypes and omits some of them. The sample contains approximately 450,000 clones, 70% to 90% of which appear only once. The chain couples TRBV10-1 to TRBJ2-4; D is uncertain. The clonotype comes from a woman aged 18-35 years with acute COVID-19. The sequencing input was PBMCs or T cells enriched from blood (not recorded which). The CDR3 DNA follows: TGCGCCGGCCCCCGACTTTCCAAAAACATTCAGTACTTC. This sequence encodes CAGPRLSKNIQYF.